These T cell receptor beta chains were read from a single sample in a study of shared clonotypes between healthy human individuals. This table comes from immunoSEQ multiplex PCR, and its TCRdb copy is limited to in-frame clones, with some not included. The sample lists about 2 million clones; about 95% were seen once. Sequenced input: naive CD8+ T cells sorted from blood. These receptors originate from a man aged 18 to 30 in good health. The conserved cysteine and the conserved F or W are not part of the CDR3 here.

V gene,J gene,CDR3 length,CDR3 protein
TRBV28,TRBJ2-7,14,ASQGTVGAGIYEQY
TRBV9,TRBJ1-5,12,ASSVEGGTQPQH
TRBV9,TRBJ2-3,12,ASSLWGGTDTQY
TRBV6-5,TRBJ2-1,13,ASSLVGGAHNEQF
TRBV29-1,TRBJ2-7,9,SGEQGPEQY
TRBV27,TRBJ1-1,11,ASSFFGGDEAF
TRBV4-1,TRBJ2-3,15,ASSLLELAGDGNTQY
TRBV7-3,TRBJ2-5,17,ASSLSGLAGEGNQETQY
TRBV2,TRBJ2-1,10,ASILEGDEQF
TRBV9,TRBJ2-3,11,ASSGVGTDTQY
TRBV12-5,TRBJ1-5,12,ASGSHALNQPQH
TRBV4-1,TRBJ2-5,13,ASSHPRGGVETQY
TRBV19,TRBJ1-6,12,ASSIGTDGSPLH
TRBV27,TRBJ2-3,14,ASSPSAPLSTDTQY
TRBV28,TRBJ1-2,11,ASSLRIYYGYT
TRBV25-1,TRBJ2-1,9,ASSGYNEQF
TRBV4-3,TRBJ2-1,13,ASSQGPGTYNEQF
TRBV7-9,TRBJ1-4,13,ASSYLGNSNEKLF
TRBV9,TRBJ1-4,14,ASSEGQGTTNEKLF
TRBV19,TRBJ1-3,9,ASISGNTIY
TRBV7-9,TRBJ2-5,12,ASSLIPGQETQY
TRBV13,TRBJ2-1,14,ASSPRGLAVYNEQF
TRBV6-6,TRBJ2-1,10,ASSTTGLEQF
TRBV9,TRBJ2-5,11,ACGGDRPETQY
TRBV10-1,TRBJ2-7,11,ASSEGAGYEQY
TRBV7-8,TRBJ1-6,16,ASSLARQRDPYNSPLH
TRBV7-2,TRBJ2-7,12,ASSLVSDAYEQY
TRBV7-9,TRBJ1-1,14,ASSSNRDSGNTEAF
TRBV7-9,TRBJ2-7,13,ASSLEQGGSYEQY
TRBV11-2,TRBJ1-1,13,ASSSSQGGVNEAF
TRBV7-6,TRBJ2-2,11,ASSEGGSGELF
TRBV27,TRBJ2-3,15,ASSWGLGGGGTDTQY
TRBV4-1,TRBJ1-5,13,ASSHPGGVQQPQH
TRBV6-5,TRBJ2-2,11,ASSSSGPGELF
TRBV11-2,TRBJ2-7,15,ASSLGPGQGALYEQY
TRBV9,TRBJ1-1,13,ASSVAPDMNTEAF
TRBV11-2,TRBJ2-7,11,ASSLGLDYEQY
TRBV7-8,TRBJ1-2,12,ASSAGTPLGGYT
TRBV23-1,TRBJ2-2,12,AILPDGNTGELF
TRBV4-1,TRBJ1-1,13,ASSQGQGSDTEAF
TRBV5-4,TRBJ1-2,12,ASSLAGSNYGYT
TRBV7-9,TRBJ2-5,12,ASSAPTSWETQY
TRBV19,TRBJ1-1,15,ASRPREGQSMNTEAF
TRBV11-2,TRBJ2-1,14,ASSLVLAGVGNEQF
TRBV7-8,TRBJ2-1,15,ASSSGGLISSYNEQF
TRBV7-6,TRBJ2-2,13,ASSFGPGFTGELF
TRBV27,TRBJ2-7,14,ASSRWTSGSHPEQY
TRBV6-5,TRBJ2-1,10,ASSPEGIEQF
TRBV6-5,TRBJ2-5,13,ASSYLRGFQETQY
TRBV9,TRBJ2-5,16,ASSVANSGAGTGETQY
TRBV6-5,TRBJ2-3,13,ASGDRDNVMDTQY
TRBV6-1,TRBJ2-7,11,ASSTSVTYEQY
TRBV6-4,TRBJ2-1,15,ASSDSISGSRRDEQF
TRBV4-1,TRBJ2-1,10,ASSAPGNEQF
TRBV4-1,TRBJ1-5,13,ASSPRTLSNQPQH
TRBV19,TRBJ1-1,12,ASSPGLLNTEAF
TRBV7-6,TRBJ2-3,14,ASSTRQGADSDTQY
TRBV2,TRBJ2-5,12,ASSEYDTEETQY
TRBV2,TRBJ1-1,14,ASSGWAAFLDTEAF